A few counts support the clone carrying this TCR beta chain. Its target is not known. Repertoires were generated with immunoSEQ multiplex PCR, while TCRdb's copy carries only in-frame clones and drops some. The sample comprises fewer than 40,000 clones, approximately 71% of which are singletons, and about 7.4% rests with the top ten. These data come from a study of cytotoxic CD8 clonotypes in ibrutinib-treated CLL. Overall study: Response specimens were obtained following a median treatment duration of approximately 12 months, with a range of 6 to 36.

V lost 10 bases and J 7 bases, leaving 22 bases between the germline ends. The CDR3 length is 15 residues. The germline V gene encodes CDR1 MNHEY and CDR2 SMNVEV (reference sequence). Study results and limitations: Ibrutinib response saw clonality rise, and progression saw it return toward baseline.

The gene calls are TRBV27 and TRBJ2-2; D assignment may be TRBD1 or TRBD2 (5 bases each). This material consisted of PBMCs, taken at disease progression, from a patient treated with ibrutinib. The sequence was collected from a human donor with chronic lymphocytic leukemia. The CDR3 spells CATTRAGLIGGELFF. The CDR3 region has the DNA TGTGCCACCACTAGGGCAGGGTTGATCGGCGGGGAGCTGTTTTTT.